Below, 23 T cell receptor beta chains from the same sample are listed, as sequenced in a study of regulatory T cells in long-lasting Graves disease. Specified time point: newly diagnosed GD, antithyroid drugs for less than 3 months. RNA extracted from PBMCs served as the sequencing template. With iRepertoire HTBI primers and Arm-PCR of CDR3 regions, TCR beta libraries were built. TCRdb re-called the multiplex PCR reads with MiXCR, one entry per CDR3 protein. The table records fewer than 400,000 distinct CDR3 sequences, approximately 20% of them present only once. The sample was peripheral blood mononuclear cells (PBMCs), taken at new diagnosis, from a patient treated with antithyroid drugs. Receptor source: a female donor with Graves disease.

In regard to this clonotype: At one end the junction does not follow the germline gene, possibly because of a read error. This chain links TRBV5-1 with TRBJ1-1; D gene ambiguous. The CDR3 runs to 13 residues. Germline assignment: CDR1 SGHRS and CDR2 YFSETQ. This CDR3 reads CASSFLWRAGAFF. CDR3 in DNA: TGCGCCAGCAGCTTCCTGTGGCGGGCTGGAGCTTTCTTC.

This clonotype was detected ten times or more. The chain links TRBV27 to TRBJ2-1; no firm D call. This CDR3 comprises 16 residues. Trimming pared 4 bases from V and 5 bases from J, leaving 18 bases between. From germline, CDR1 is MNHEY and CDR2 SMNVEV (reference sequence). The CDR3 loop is CASSSPGSARNNEQFF. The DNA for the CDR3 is TGTGCCAGCAGTTCCCCCGGGTCGGCGAGAAACAATGAGCAGTTCTTC.

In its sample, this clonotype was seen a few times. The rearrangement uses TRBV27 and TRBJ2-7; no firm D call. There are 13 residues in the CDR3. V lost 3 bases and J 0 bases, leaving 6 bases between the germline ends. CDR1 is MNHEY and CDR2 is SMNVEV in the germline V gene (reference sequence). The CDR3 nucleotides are TGTGCCAGCAGTTTGAGGTACTCCTACGAGCAGTACTTC. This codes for CASSLRYSYEQYF.

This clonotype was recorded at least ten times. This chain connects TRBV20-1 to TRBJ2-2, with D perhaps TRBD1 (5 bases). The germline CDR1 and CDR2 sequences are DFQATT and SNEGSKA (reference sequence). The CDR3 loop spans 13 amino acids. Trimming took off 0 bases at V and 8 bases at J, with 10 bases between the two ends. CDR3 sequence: CSARDPGLGELFF. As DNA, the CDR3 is TGCAGTGCTAGAGATCCAGGGTTAGGGGAGCTGTTTTTT.

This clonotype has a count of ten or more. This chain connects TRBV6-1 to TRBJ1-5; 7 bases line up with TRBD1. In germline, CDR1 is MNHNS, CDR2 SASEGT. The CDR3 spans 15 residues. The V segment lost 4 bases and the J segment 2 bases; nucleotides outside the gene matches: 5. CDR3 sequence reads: CASSGWTGGNQPQHF. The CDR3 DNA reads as TGTGCCAGCAGTGGGTGGACAGGAGGCAATCAGCCCCAGCATTTT.

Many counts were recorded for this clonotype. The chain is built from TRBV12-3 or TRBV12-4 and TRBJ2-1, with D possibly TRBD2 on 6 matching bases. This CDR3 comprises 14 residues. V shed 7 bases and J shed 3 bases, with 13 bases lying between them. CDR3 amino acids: CASTSGLGYNEQFF. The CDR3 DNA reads TGTGCCAGCACCTCGGGACTTGGCTACAATGAGCAGTTCTTC.

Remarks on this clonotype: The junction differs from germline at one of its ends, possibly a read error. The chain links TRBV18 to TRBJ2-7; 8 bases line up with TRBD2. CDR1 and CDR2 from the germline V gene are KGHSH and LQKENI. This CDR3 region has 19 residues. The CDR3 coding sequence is TGCGCCAGCTCCCTATTTCCGGGTTCGACTAGCGCGATCTACAATGAGCAGTACTTC. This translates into CASSLFPGSTSAIYNEQYF.

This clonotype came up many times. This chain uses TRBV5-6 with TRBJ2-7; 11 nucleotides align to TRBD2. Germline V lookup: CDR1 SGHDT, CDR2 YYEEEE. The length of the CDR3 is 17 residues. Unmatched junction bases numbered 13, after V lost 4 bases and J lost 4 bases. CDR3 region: CASSIIAGGPRWYEQYF. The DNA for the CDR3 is TGTGCCAGCAGCATAATAGCGGGAGGGCCTCGATGGTACGAGCAGTACTTC.

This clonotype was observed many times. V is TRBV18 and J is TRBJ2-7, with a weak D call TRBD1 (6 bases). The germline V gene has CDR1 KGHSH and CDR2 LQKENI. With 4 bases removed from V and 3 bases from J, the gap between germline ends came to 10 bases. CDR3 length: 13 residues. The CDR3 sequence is CASSLGDNYEQYF. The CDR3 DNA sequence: TGTGCCAGCTCACTGGGGGACAACTACGAGCAGTACTTC.

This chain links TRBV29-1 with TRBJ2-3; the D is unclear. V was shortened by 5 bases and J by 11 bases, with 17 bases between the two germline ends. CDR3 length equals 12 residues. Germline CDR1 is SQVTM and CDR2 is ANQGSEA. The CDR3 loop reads CSVFTTQIEQYF. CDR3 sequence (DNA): TGCAGCGTTTTTACCACCCAGATTGAGCAGTATTTT.

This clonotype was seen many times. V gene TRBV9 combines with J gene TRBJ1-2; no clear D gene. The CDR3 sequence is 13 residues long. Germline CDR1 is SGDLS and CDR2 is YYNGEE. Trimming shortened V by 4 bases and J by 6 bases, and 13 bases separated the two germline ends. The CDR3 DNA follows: TGTGCCAGCAGCCCAAGGGATGGGGATGGCTACACCTTC. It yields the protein CASSPRDGDGYTF.

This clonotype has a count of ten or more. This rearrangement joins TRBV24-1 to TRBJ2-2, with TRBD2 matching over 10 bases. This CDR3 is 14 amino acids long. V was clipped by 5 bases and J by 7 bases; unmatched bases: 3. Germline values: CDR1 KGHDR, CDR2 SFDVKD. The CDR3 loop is CATSVTSGIGELFF. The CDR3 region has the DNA TGTGCCACCAGTGTTACTAGCGGGATCGGGGAGCTGTTTTTT.

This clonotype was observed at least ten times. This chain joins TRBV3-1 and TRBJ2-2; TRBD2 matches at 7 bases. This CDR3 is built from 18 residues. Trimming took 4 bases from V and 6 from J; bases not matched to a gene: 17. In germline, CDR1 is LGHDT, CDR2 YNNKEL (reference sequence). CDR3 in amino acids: CASSPFLPRDYGPGELFF. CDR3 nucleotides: TGTGCCAGCAGCCCCTTCCTCCCCCGGGACTATGGGCCCGGGGAGCTGTTTTTT.

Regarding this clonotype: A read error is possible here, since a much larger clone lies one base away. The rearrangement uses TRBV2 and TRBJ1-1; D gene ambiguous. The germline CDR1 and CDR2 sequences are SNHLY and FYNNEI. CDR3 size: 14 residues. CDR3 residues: CAGSFWDGDTEAFF. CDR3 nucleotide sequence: TGTGCCGGCAGTTTTTGGGATGGAGACACTGAAGCTTTCTTT.

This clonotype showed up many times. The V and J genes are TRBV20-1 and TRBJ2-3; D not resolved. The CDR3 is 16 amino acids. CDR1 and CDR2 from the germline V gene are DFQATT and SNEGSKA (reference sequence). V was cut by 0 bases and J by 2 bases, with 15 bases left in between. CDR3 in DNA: TGCAGTGCTAGAGATCAGGCCTCCTTAGACACAGATACGCAGTATTTT. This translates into CSARDQASLDTDTQYF.

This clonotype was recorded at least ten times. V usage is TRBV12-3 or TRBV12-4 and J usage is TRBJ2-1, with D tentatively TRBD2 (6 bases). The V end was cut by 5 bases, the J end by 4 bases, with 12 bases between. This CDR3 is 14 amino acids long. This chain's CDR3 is CASSLRGDYNEQFF. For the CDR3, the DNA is TGTGCCAGCAGTCTGCGGGGCGATTACAATGAGCAGTTCTTC.

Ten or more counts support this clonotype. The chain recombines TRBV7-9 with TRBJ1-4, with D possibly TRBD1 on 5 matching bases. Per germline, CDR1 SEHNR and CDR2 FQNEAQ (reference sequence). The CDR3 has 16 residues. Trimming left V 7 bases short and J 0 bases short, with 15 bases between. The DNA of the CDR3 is TGTGCCAGCATCCCGGGACCCCTAACAACTAATGAAAAACTGTTTTTT. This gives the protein CASIPGPLTTNEKLFF.

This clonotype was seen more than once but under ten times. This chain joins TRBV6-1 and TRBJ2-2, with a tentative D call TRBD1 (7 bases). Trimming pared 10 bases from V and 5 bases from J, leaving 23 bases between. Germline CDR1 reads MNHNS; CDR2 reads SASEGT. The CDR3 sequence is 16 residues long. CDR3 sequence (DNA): TGTGCCACCCTCAGTAGGCGGGACAGTCCGACCGGGGAGCTGTTTTTT. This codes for CATLSRRDSPTGELFF.

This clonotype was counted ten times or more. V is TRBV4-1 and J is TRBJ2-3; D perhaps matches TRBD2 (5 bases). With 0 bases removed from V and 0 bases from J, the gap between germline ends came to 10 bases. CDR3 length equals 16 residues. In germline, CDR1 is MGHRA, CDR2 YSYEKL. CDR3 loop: CASSQEPAGSTDTQYF. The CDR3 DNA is TGCGCCAGCAGCCAAGAACCTGCGGGCAGCACAGATACGCAGTATTTT.

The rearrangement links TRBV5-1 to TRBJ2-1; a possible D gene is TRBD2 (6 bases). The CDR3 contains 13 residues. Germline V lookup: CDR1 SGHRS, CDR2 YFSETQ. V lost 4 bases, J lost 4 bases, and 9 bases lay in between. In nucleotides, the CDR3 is TGCGCCAGCAGCCAAGCGGGTTACAATGAGCAGTTCTTC. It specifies CASSQAGYNEQFF. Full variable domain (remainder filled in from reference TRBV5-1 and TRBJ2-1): KAGVTQTPRYLIKTRGQQVTLSCSPISGHRSVSWYQQTPGQGLQFLFEYFSETQRNKGNFPGRFSGRQFSNSRSEMNVSTLELGDSALYLCASSQAGYNEQFFGPGTRLTVL.

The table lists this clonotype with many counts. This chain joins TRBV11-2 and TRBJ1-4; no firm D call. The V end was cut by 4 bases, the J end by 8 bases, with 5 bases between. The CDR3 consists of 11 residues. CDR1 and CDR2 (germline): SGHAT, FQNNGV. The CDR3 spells CASSSSEKLFF. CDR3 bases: TGTGCCAGCAGCTCCTCCGAAAAACTGTTTTTT.

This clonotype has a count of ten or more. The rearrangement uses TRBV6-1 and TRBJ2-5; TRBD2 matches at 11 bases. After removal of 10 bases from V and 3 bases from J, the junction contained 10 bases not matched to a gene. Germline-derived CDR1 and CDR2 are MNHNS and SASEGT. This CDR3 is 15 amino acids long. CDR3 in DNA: TGTGCCACCGCTCCCGGGGGACTAGCGGAAGAGACCCAGTACTTC. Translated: CATAPGGLAEETQYF.

For the CDR3, the DNA is TGTGCCACCAGTGTGAGAGGCGGGAGATCTCCAACTAGCACAGATACGCAGTATTTT. It is translated as CATSVRGGRSPTSTDTQYF. The gene calls are TRBV24-1 and TRBJ2-3; 7 nucleotides align to TRBD2. The CDR3 is 19 residues long. Germline V gives CDR1 KGHDR, CDR2 SFDVKD. V was clipped by 5 bases and J by 0 bases; unmatched bases: 16.